The 17 T cell receptor beta chains below all came from one sample that was sequenced in a study of T cells in pancreatic ductal adenocarcinoma. No neoadjuvant therapy was given to the selected pancreatic ductal adenocarcinoma patients before their surgery. TCRdb's copy holds only in-frame clones and misses some; the assay was immunoSEQ multiplex PCR. The sample records roughly 100,000 clones, around 96% being singletons. The sample comprised PBMCs. All receptors derive from a human donor with pancreatic ductal adenocarcinoma.

The chain joins TRBV5-1 to TRBJ2-3, with TRBD2 identical over 13 bases. The germline gives CDR1 SGHRS, CDR2 YFSETQ. The CDR3 spans 16 residues. Losses at the gene ends were 3 bases for V and 5 bases for J; bases not matched to a gene: 6. CDR3 residues: CASSSSTSGRVDTQYF. As DNA, the CDR3 is TGCGCCAGCAGCTCTTCCACTAGCGGGAGGGTAGATACGCAGTATTTT.

This clone was seen just once. The genes are TRBV7-2 and TRBJ2-7; TRBD1 matches at 7 bases. Germline CDR1 and CDR2: SGHTA and FQGNSA. With 4 bases clipped from V and 2 bases from J, the junction kept 5 bases outside the gene matches. This CDR3 comprises 14 residues. CDR3 in DNA: TGTGCCAGCAGCTCAAGGACAGGAACCTACGAGCAGTACTTC. This translates into CASSSRTGTYEQYF.

A single count supports this clone. V gene TRBV6-5 combines with J gene TRBJ2-1; 9 bases agree with TRBD2. V lost 6 bases, J lost 7 bases, and 7 bases stayed unmatched. Germline loops: CDR1 MNHEY, CDR2 SVGAGI. The length of the CDR3 is 14 residues. The CDR3 coding sequence is TGTGCCAGCAGCCAACTAGCGGGCGAGAATGAGCAGTTCTTC. It specifies CASSQLAGENEQFF.

This chain joins TRBV6-1 and TRBJ2-3; a weak D match, TRBD1 (6 bases). The CDR3 is 13 amino acids. Germline values: CDR1 MNHNS, CDR2 SASEGT. V was cut by 7 bases and J by 1 base, with 9 bases left in between. This CDR3 reads CASTHRGTDTQYF. The DNA of the CDR3 is TGTGCCAGCACCCACAGGGGCACAGATACGCAGTATTTT.

This rearrangement joins TRBV2 to TRBJ2-3, with 8 positions matching TRBD2. Germline CDR1 reads SNHLY; CDR2 reads FYNNEI. The CDR3 runs 16 residues. V shed 5 bases and J 2 bases; nucleotides not matched to a gene: 9. CDR3 sequence (DNA): TGTGCCAGCAGTTATAGCGGGACCTACCCCACAGATACGCAGTATTTT. Protein product: CASSYSGTYPTDTQYF.

The V call is TRBV5-1, the J call TRBJ2-7, with TRBD2 matching 9 bases. Germline CDR1 and CDR2: SGHRS and YFSETQ. V was clipped by 0 bases and J by 4 bases; unmatched bases: 5. The CDR3 runs 15 residues. CDR3 coding DNA: TGCGCCAGCAGCTTGGGGGTGACTAGCGGTTACGAGCAGTACTTC. It encodes CASSLGVTSGYEQYF.

The V gene is TRBV18, the J gene TRBJ2-4, with a weak D call TRBD2 (5 bases). This CDR3 has 13 residues. Germline V lookup: CDR1 KGHSH, CDR2 LQKENI. Trimming removed 2 bases at V and 14 bases at J, with 16 bases between. Here the CDR3 DNA reads TGTGCCAGCTCACCAGGAATAGTCCGGGGAGAGTACTTC. Amino acids: CASSPGIVRGEYF.

This chain joins TRBV21-1 and TRBJ2-7; the listed D gene, TRBD2, was not tested against the DNA. TRBV21-1 is recorded as a pseudogene. The CDR3 is 14 amino acids. The CDR3 loop is CASSNFVIFVRGYF. In DNA form, the CDR3 reads TGTGCCAGCAGCAATTTCGTCATCTTTGTACGGGGGTACTTC.

The V and J genes are TRBV5-1 and TRBJ2-3, with 7 nucleotides matching TRBD1. Per germline, CDR1 SGHRS and CDR2 YFSETQ. V trimming: 4 bases; J trimming: 1 base; junction bases outside the gene matches: 3. The CDR3 is made up of 14 amino acids. The CDR3 here is CASSPGQGTDTQYF. CDR3 sequence (DNA): TGCGCCAGCAGCCCTGGACAGGGCACAGATACGCAGTATTTT.

This clone was counted a single time. CDR3 nucleotide sequence: TGTGCCAGCAGTGGAGGAACTAGCGCGTACGAGCAGTACTTC. Protein: CASSGGTSAYEQYF. The rearrangement uses TRBV2 and TRBJ2-7, with 7 positions matching TRBD2. CDR1 is SNHLY, CDR2 FYNNEI, per germline. V was pared by 4 bases and J by 4 bases, with 7 bases of the junction left unmatched. The CDR3 has 14 residues.

This clone was detected once. The chain carries TRBV9 and TRBJ1-2; 9 nucleotides agree with TRBD1. J lost 6 bases, V lost 5 bases, and 5 bases had no gene match. The CDR3 runs to 13 residues. The germline V gene has CDR1 SGDLS and CDR2 YYNGEE. The CDR3 region is CASSAGTGNGYTF. For the CDR3, the DNA is TGTGCCAGCAGTGCCGGGACAGGGAATGGCTACACCTTC. Supplemented by reference TRBV9 and TRBJ1-2, the full variable domain reads DSGVTQTPKHLITATGQRVTLRCSPRSGDLSVYWYQQSLDQGLQFLIQYYNGEERAKGNILERFSAQQFPDLHSELNLSSLELGDSALYFCASSAGTGNGYTFGSGTRLTVV.

The gene calls are TRBV27 and TRBJ2-7, with D possibly being TRBD2 (7 bases). V was pared by 1 base and J by 6 bases, with 10 bases between. Germline V gene lookup returns CDR1 MNHEY and CDR2 SMNVEV (reference sequence). The CDR3 totals 13 residues. CDR3 nucleotides: TGTGCCAGCAGTTTATACGGGGGGCGCGAGCAGTACTTC. Its translation: CASSLYGGREQYF.

The genes are TRBV7-9 and TRBJ1-1, with unresolved D. From germline, CDR1 is SEHNR and CDR2 FQNEAQ (reference sequence). Trimming took off 2 bases at V and 5 bases at J, with 9 bases between the two ends. The CDR3 has 13 amino acids. The CDR3 sequence: CASSLSGETEAFF. The CDR3 DNA sequence: TGTGCCAGCAGCTTAAGTGGGGAGACTGAAGCTTTCTTT.

The chain links TRBV13 to TRBJ2-7; 11 nucleotides align to TRBD2. The CDR3 length is 12 residues. Germline V gene lookup returns CDR1 PRHDT and CDR2 FYEKMQ (reference sequence). J lost 4 bases, V lost 9 bases, and 2 bases had no gene match. CDR3 protein: CASTSGSYEQYF. In DNA, the CDR3 is TGTGCCAGTACTAGCGGGAGTTACGAGCAGTACTTC.

V usage is TRBV4-1 and J usage is TRBJ2-1; D may be TRBD2 (6 bases). V was trimmed by 1 base and J by 10 bases, leaving 14 bases between them. Germline V gives CDR1 MGHRA, CDR2 YSYEKL. The length of the CDR3 is 14 residues. CDR3 nucleotides: TGCGCCAGCAGCCAAGCGGGGAGGACTCACGAGCAGTTCTTC. This encodes CASSQAGRTHEQFF.

The J gene is TRBJ2-3, the V gene TRBV2, with TRBD1 matching 10 bases. V was pared by 3 bases and J by 6 bases, with 6 bases of the junction left unmatched. The CDR3 is 15 residues long. The germline V gene has CDR1 SNHLY and CDR2 FYNNEI. The CDR3 reads CASSDRQGALDTQYF. The DNA for the CDR3 is TGTGCCAGCAGTGACAGACAGGGGGCTTTGGATACGCAGTATTTT.

The CDR3 sequence is CASSHLRAYEQYF. The CDR3 DNA sequence: TGTGCCAGCAGCCACCTCAGGGCTTACGAGCAGTACTTC. This chain links TRBV4-2 with TRBJ2-7; D is perhaps TRBD1 (5 bases). V was shortened by 3 bases and J by 4 bases, with 10 bases between the two germline ends. Germline V gene data show CDR1 as LGHNA and CDR2 as YNFKEQ. The CDR3 contains 13 residues.